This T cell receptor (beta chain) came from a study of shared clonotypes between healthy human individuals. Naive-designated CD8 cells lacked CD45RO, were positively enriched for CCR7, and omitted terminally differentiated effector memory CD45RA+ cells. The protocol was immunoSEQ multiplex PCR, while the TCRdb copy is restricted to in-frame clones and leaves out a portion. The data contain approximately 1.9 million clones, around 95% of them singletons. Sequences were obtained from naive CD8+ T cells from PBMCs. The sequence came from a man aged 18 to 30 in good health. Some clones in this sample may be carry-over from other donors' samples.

This chain's CDR3 is CASSLTRMNYGYTF. In DNA, the CDR3 is TGTGCCAGCAGCCTGACCCGGATGAACTATGGCTACACCTTC. The chain has TRBV7-2 and TRBJ1-2; D gene unclear. The germline gives CDR1 SGHTA, CDR2 FQGNSA. This CDR3 is 14 amino acids long. Trimming cost V 5 bases and J 2 bases, with 12 bases left between them.